This T cell receptor (beta chain) was profiled in a study of response to subunit inactivated influenza vaccine. Findings and limits, study-wide: T cells newly recruited by each seasonal influenza vaccination are few, the authors suggested.

Turning to this clonotype: Its antigen is as yet unknown.

TCRdb analysed the RT-PCR reads with MiXCR anew, one entry per CDR3 protein. The table records just under 250,000 distinct CDR3 sequences, more than 9% of them present only once. V was shortened by 5 bases and J by 2 bases, with 13 bases between the two germline ends. Germline V gives CDR1 DFQATT, CDR2 SNEGSKA (reference sequence). The CDR3 consists of 15 residues. J is TRBJ1-6 and V is TRBV20-1; weak D call: TRBD1 (5 bases). This sequence originates from a man between 50 and 59 years old who received an inactivated influenza vaccine. Source: non-naive T cells sorted from PBMCs, taken 14 days before vaccination. The CDR3 DNA reads as TGCAGTGCTCGGGACGAGTTTCCCTATAATTCACCCCTCCACTTT. This gives the protein CSARDEFPYNSPLHF.